The 32 T cell receptor beta chains presented below share a single source sample, sequenced in a study of radiation and T cells in renal cell carcinoma. The table came from immunoSEQ multiplex PCR; TCRdb's copy has only in-frame clones and leaves some out. The sample lists 20,000 to 25,000 clones, about 80% occurring once. Time point: baseline pretreatment blood. The treatment denotes: 15 Gy SBRT to primary tumor, nephrectomy 4 weeks later. Here the sequenced sample was blood, taken from a patient whose treatment included radiotherapy and nephrectomy. Receptors were obtained from a man in his sixties with renal cell carcinoma.

This CDR3 reads CAKTQGAANEKLFF. As DNA, the CDR3 is TGTGCCAAAACTCAGGGGGCTGCTAATGAAAAACTGTTTTTT. The chain is built from TRBV6-4 and TRBJ1-4; 8 positions match TRBD1. There are 14 residues in the CDR3. V shed 10 bases, J shed 3 bases, and the junction held 7 bases outside the gene matches. Germline values: CDR1 MRHNA, CDR2 SNTAGT.

The gene calls are TRBV7-8 and TRBJ2-5; weak D call: TRBD2 (5 bases). This CDR3 spans 15 amino acids. Trimming stripped 1 base from V and 10 bases from J, with 19 bases between. CDR1 is SGHVS, CDR2 FQNEAQ, per germline. The CDR3 protein is CASSLEGSRGRHQYF. The CDR3 nucleotides read TGTGCCAGCAGCTTAGAAGGTTCGCGCGGGCGCCACCAGTACTTC.

There are many counts of this clone. J is TRBJ2-1 and V is TRBV5-4, with 10 bases lining up with TRBD2. Germline CDR1 reads SGHNT; CDR2 reads YYREEE (reference sequence). Trimming cost V 0 bases and J 3 bases; bases outside gene matches: 6. The CDR3 runs to 17 residues. CDR3 protein: CASSLGTSGLFYNEQFF. The CDR3 coding sequence is TGTGCCAGCAGCTTGGGGACTAGCGGTCTGTTCTACAATGAGCAGTTCTTC.

V gene TRBV7-2 combines with J gene TRBJ2-2; D is unresolved. CDR3 length: 16 residues. Trimming removed 1 base from V and 5 bases from J, with 14 bases in between. Germline V lookup: CDR1 SGHTA, CDR2 FQGNSA. Here the CDR3 DNA reads TGTGCCAGCAGCTTAGTTGTACGGATCAGAACCGGGGAGCTGTTTTTT. Translating it yields CASSLVVRIRTGELFF.

The rearrangement joins TRBV19 to TRBJ2-3, with TRBD2 matching over 7 bases. The CDR3 has 14 amino acids. Germline V gene sequence: CDR1 LNHDA, CDR2 SQIVND (reference sequence). With V trimmed by 1 base and J by 4 bases, 2 bases remained unmatched. CDR3 loop: CASSIGLAADTQYF. As DNA, the CDR3 is TGTGCCAGTAGTATAGGACTAGCTGCAGATACGCAGTATTTT.

V gene TRBV19 combines with J gene TRBJ2-6; no definite D call. Looked up from germline, CDR1 is LNHDA and CDR2 is SQIVND (reference sequence). V lost 3 bases and J lost 2, with 5 bases in between. The CDR3 consists of 14 residues. The CDR3 nucleotides are TGTGCCAGTAGTATGGGCACTGGGGCCAACGTCCTGACTTTC. This codes for CASSMGTGANVLTF.

The CDR3 DNA follows: TGTGCCAGCAGCCCGGGGGAGGGGCAAGACGCTGAAGCTTTCTTT. It codes for CASSPGEGQDAEAFF. The chain has TRBV14 and TRBJ1-1, with a weak D call TRBD1 (5 bases). V was clipped by 4 bases and J by 6 bases, with 18 bases between them. This CDR3 spans 15 amino acids. The germline V gene encodes CDR1 SGHDN and CDR2 FVKESK.

The chain is built from TRBV10-3 and TRBJ1-1; D call uncertain. The CDR3 consists of 13 residues. V lost 5 bases and J lost 0, with 7 bases in between. Germline V gene lookup returns CDR1 ENHRY and CDR2 SYGVKD. The CDR3 sequence: CAISYTLNTEAFF. DNA for the CDR3: TGTGCCATCAGTTATACATTGAACACTGAAGCTTTCTTT.

This chain connects TRBV30 to TRBJ1-2, with D perhaps TRBD1 (6 bases). There are 12 residues in the CDR3. Trimming cost V 3 bases and J 6 bases, with 11 bases left between them. CDR1 is GTSNPN, CDR2 SVGIG, per germline (reference sequence). CDR3 sequence: CAWSRTDDGYTF. CDR3 in DNA: TGTGCCTGGAGCCGGACAGATGATGGCTACACCTTC.

V gene TRBV30 combines with J gene TRBJ2-7, with D hard to call. CDR3 length: 13 amino acids. The V gene's germline CDR1 is GTSNPN and CDR2 SVGIG (reference sequence). Trimming shortened V by 0 bases and J by 3 bases, and 9 bases separated the two germline ends. In nucleotides, the CDR3 is TGTGCCTGGAGTGTATGGGGAAACTACGAGCAGTACTTC. It yields the protein CAWSVWGNYEQYF. Combining the CDR3 with reference TRBV30 and TRBJ2-7 gives the whole variable domain SQTIHQWPATLVQPVGSPLSLECTVEGTSNPNLYWYRQAAGRGLQLLFYSVGIGQISSEVPQNLSASRPQDRQFILSSKKLLLSDSGFYLCAWSVWGNYEQYFGPGTRLTVT.

This rearrangement joins TRBV30 to TRBJ2-2; D call uncertain. From germline, CDR1 is GTSNPN and CDR2 SVGIG (reference sequence). The CDR3 is made up of 12 amino acids. The V gene lost 0 bases and the J gene lost 6 bases, with 5 bases spanning the gap. CDR3 nucleotide sequence: TGTGCCTGGAGTGTGAATCCCGGGGAGCTGTTTTTT. It codes for CAWSVNPGELFF.

This chain connects TRBV18 to TRBJ1-2; 8 bases agree with TRBD1. The J segment lost 8 bases and the V segment lost 3 bases, leaving 8 bases of the junction unmatched. The V gene's germline CDR1 is KGHSH and CDR2 LQKENI. This CDR3 is built from 14 residues. The CDR3 sequence is CASSPGQGWGGYTF. CDR3 in DNA: TGTGCCAGCTCACCTGGACAGGGTTGGGGAGGCTACACCTTC.

The CDR3: CASSAVRDTQYF. The CDR3 nucleotides read TGTGCCAGCAGCGCCGTGCGTGATACGCAGTATTTT. V usage is TRBV7-9 and J usage is TRBJ2-3; D is ambiguous. Trimming pared 5 bases from V and 6 bases from J, leaving 9 bases between. This CDR3 comprises 12 residues. CDR1 and CDR2 from the germline V gene are SEHNR and FQNEAQ (reference sequence).

V usage is TRBV5-1 and J usage is TRBJ2-3, with TRBD1 matching 8 bases. The germline gives CDR1 SGHRS, CDR2 YFSETQ. This CDR3 spans 15 amino acids. The V gene end was trimmed by 6 bases and the J gene end by 0 bases; junction bases not matched to a gene: 6. Written as DNA, the CDR3 is TGCGCCAGCACCGGGACAGGACTAAGCACAGATACGCAGTATTTT. This codes for CASTGTGLSTDTQYF.

Here the CDR3 DNA reads TGTGCCAGCAGTCTCACAGGGGTAAACATTCAGTACTTC. It specifies CASSLTGVNIQYF. This chain connects TRBV25-1 to TRBJ2-4, with 7 bases aligning to TRBD1. The length of the CDR3 is 13 residues. V shed 5 bases, J shed 6 bases, and the junction held 4 bases outside the gene matches. Germline-derived CDR1 and CDR2 are MGHDK and SYGVNS.

This clone was recorded a few times. This sequence is one base from a far larger clone and is likely a read error. The J gene is TRBJ2-7, the V gene TRBV13; either TRBD1 or TRBD2 may fit D (5 bases each). V lost 3 bases to trimming and J lost 0 bases, with 21 bases between them. This CDR3 spans 18 amino acids. Per germline, CDR1 PRHDT and CDR2 FYEKMQ (reference sequence). This CDR3 is CASSLVLGLGVSSYEQYF. The CDR3 DNA reads TGTGCCAGCAGCTTGGTTCTGGGCCTGGGGGTGAGCTCCTACGAGCAGTACTTC. Together with reference TRBV13 and TRBJ2-7, the CDR3 gives the full variable domain: AAGVIQSPRHLIKEKRETATLKCYPIPRHDTVYWYQQGPGQDPQFLISFYEKMQSDKGSIPDRFSAQQFSDYHSELNMSSLELGDSALYFCASSLVLGLGVSSYEQYFGPGTRLTVT.

As to this clone: Within the sample, other DNA sequences also encode this same CDR3. This CDR3 reads CATSRVGTGVYNEQFF. The DNA of the CDR3 is TGTGCCACCAGCAGAGTTGGTACAGGAGTATACAATGAGCAGTTCTTC. The J gene is TRBJ2-1, the V gene TRBV15, with D tentatively TRBD1 (5 bases). The CDR3 consists of 16 residues. V lost 1 base, J lost 4 bases, and 14 bases lay in between. The germline V gene has CDR1 LNHNV and CDR2 YYDKDF (reference sequence).

This clone was counted once. The CDR3 coding sequence is TGTGCCAGCAGCTTGGTAGCGGACGGACGACACGGAGAGACCCAGTACTTC. It encodes CASSLVADGRHGETQYF. The chain links TRBV5-5 to TRBJ2-5, with a tentative D call TRBD2 (6 bases). Germline-derived CDR1 and CDR2 are SGHKS and YYEKEE (reference sequence). There are 17 residues in the CDR3. V gave up 0 bases and J gave up 4 bases, with 19 bases separating them.

The gene calls are TRBV6-5 and TRBJ1-2; maybe TRBD1 (5 bases). The germline CDR1 and CDR2 sequences are MNHEY and SVGAGI. Trimming removed 5 bases from V and 7 bases from J, with 14 bases in between. The CDR3 sequence is 13 residues long. CDR3 nucleotide sequence: TGTGCCAGCAGTGTCAATGCAGGGACTGGCTACACCTTC. This translates into CASSVNAGTGYTF.

This clone was seen more than once but under ten times. V and J are TRBV4-2 and TRBJ2-2, with 16 bases identical to TRBD2. Germline trimming cut 3 bases from V and 6 bases from J; bases unmatched to any gene: 10. This CDR3 has 19 residues. Germline CDR1 and CDR2: LGHNA and YNFKEQ. This CDR3 reads CASSHPGTSGRAGAGELFF. For the CDR3, the DNA is TGTGCCAGCAGCCACCCCGGGACTAGCGGGAGGGCCGGGGCCGGGGAGCTGTTTTTT.

The chain is built from TRBV6-5 and TRBJ2-7; a weak D match, TRBD1 (5 bases). Trimming shortened V by 6 bases and J by 5 bases, and 20 bases separated the two germline ends. The length of the CDR3 is 15 residues. CDR1 and CDR2 from the germline V gene are MNHEY and SVGAGI. The CDR3 region is CASRVRGQVRNEQYF. CDR3 nucleotides: TGTGCCAGCAGAGTTCGTGGACAAGTACGCAACGAGCAGTACTTC.

CDR3 in DNA: TGTGCCTGGTCCCGAGGAGCGGGGGACAATGAGCAGTTCTTC. Translated, it gives CAWSRGAGDNEQFF. The rearrangement uses TRBV30 and TRBJ2-1; 8 bases fit TRBD2. The germline gives CDR1 GTSNPN, CDR2 SVGIG (reference sequence). Trimming removed 5 bases from V and 5 bases from J; junction bases left unmatched: 8. CDR3 length: 14 amino acids.

V gene TRBV6-7 combines with J gene TRBJ2-5; D tentatively fits TRBD1 or TRBD2 (5 bases each). TRBV6-7 is given ORF status, its function remaining uncertain. Trimming took off 5 bases at V and 4 bases at J, with 29 bases between the two ends. The CDR3 has 19 residues. CDR3: CASSPPGPFNPLVTETQYF. In DNA form, the CDR3 reads TGTGCCAGCAGTCCCCCGGGACCCTTCAACCCCCTCGTCACAGAGACCCAGTACTTC.

The gene calls are TRBV29-1 and TRBJ1-1; D possibly corresponds to TRBD1 (5 bases). V was trimmed by 6 bases and J by 3 bases, leaving 14 bases between them. This CDR3 has 13 residues. Germline assignment: CDR1 SQVTM and CDR2 ANQGSEA. The CDR3 DNA follows: TGCAGCGTCAACTGGGGGTTCGACACTGAAGCTTTCTTT. Protein: CSVNWGFDTEAFF.

CDR3 in DNA: TGTGCCACCAGCAGAAACATTCGTCAGCGGGGAGATAATGAAAAACTGTTTTTT. Protein product: CATSRNIRQRGDNEKLFF. V and J are TRBV15 and TRBJ1-4; no firm D call. V lost 2 bases and J 4 bases, leaving 20 bases between the germline ends. Germline V gene sequence: CDR1 LNHNV, CDR2 YYDKDF (reference sequence). CDR3 length: 18 residues.

V gene TRBV9 combines with J gene TRBJ2-5, with 13 nucleotides matching TRBD2. The CDR3 covers 17 residues. Germline assignment: CDR1 SGDLS and CDR2 YYNGEE. Trimming at V came to 3 bases and at J to 4 bases, leaving 9 bases not matched to a gene. CDR3 residues: CASSETSGRARIETQYF. CDR3 bases: TGTGCCAGCAGCGAAACTAGCGGGAGGGCCCGGATAGAGACCCAGTACTTC.

This sequence joins TRBV2 and TRBJ2-7; no reliable D call. Germline V CDR1 and CDR2: SNHLY, FYNNEI. The CDR3 is 15 residues long. V lost 8 bases to trimming and J lost 3 bases, with 20 bases between them. CDR3 DNA sequence: TGTGCCAGCGGATCAGAGGTAGTATCTTTCTACGAGCAGTACTTC. This gives the protein CASGSEVVSFYEQYF.

J is TRBJ1-5 and V is TRBV27, with no clear D. Germline V gene data show CDR1 as MNHEY and CDR2 as SMNVEV (reference sequence). CDR3 length equals 16 residues. V was trimmed by 5 bases and J by 4 bases, leaving 18 bases between them. CDR3 in amino acids: CASSPQGRLGNQPQHF. CDR3 coding DNA: TGTGCCAGCAGTCCACAAGGACGTTTGGGGAATCAGCCCCAGCATTTT.

The chain couples TRBV18 to TRBJ2-3; 13 bases fit TRBD2. Trimming at V came to 6 bases and at J to 5 bases, leaving 14 bases not matched to a gene. CDR3 size: 18 residues. CDR1 and CDR2 (germline): KGHSH, LQKENI. The CDR3 sequence is CASSLFSSGLAGEDTQYF. In nucleotides, the CDR3 is TGTGCCAGCTCCCTTTTCTCCTCCGGACTAGCGGGAGAAGATACGCAGTATTTT.

In nucleotides, the CDR3 is TGCGCCAGCAGCGGGGGGACAGGGGTTAACTATGGCTACACCTTC. It yields the protein CASSGGTGVNYGYTF. The chain has TRBV5-1 and TRBJ1-2; 10 bases fit TRBD1. After removal of 4 bases from V and 1 base from J, the junction contained 4 bases not matched to a gene. Germline V lookup: CDR1 SGHRS, CDR2 YFSETQ. The CDR3 length is 15 residues.

This chain connects TRBV6-9 to TRBJ1-2, with unresolved D. This CDR3 is built from 15 residues. The ends were cut back, 4 bases at V and 1 base at J, with 13 bases in the middle. Per germline, CDR1 MNHGY and CDR2 SVAAGI. CDR3 sequence: CASSWTLNDNYGYTF. The CDR3 region has the DNA TGTGCCAGCAGTTGGACCCTTAACGATAACTATGGCTACACCTTC.

This rearrangement joins TRBV30 to TRBJ2-1; D is uncertain. Germline V gene data show CDR1 as GTSNPN and CDR2 as SVGIG (reference sequence). The CDR3 has 12 amino acids. Trimming shortened V by 5 bases and J by 5 bases, and 10 bases separated the two germline ends. The DNA for the CDR3 is TGTGCCTGGGGGCAGATCGACAATGAGCAGTTCTTC. Its translation is CAWGQIDNEQFF.